Each of the 22 T cell receptor beta chains below was sequenced from the same sample in a study of T-cell reconstitution after alpha-beta-depleted transplantation in children. Unique molecular identifiers were built into the TCRbeta library. One entry per CDR3 protein, called by TCRdb with MiXCR from the PCR reads. The repertoire has roughly 340,000 distinct CDR3 sequences, 16% of them found once; the top ten carry approximately 38%. The material sequenced was PBMCs, mostly from graft donor cells, taken 360 days after TCRalphabeta/CD19-depleted stem cell transplant. These receptors came from a male patient aged 2-9 years who had a stem cell transplant for acute lymphoblastic leukemia, so the T cells may come from the graft donor.

The chain has TRBV5-1 and TRBJ2-3; D call uncertain. CDR3 length: 14 residues. Germline CDR1 SGHRS, CDR2 YFSETQ. Trimming pared 3 bases from V and 7 bases from J, leaving 15 bases between. The DNA of the CDR3 is TGCGCCAGCAGCTCCCTTGTGGGAAAGAATACGCAGTATTTT. This encodes CASSSLVGKNTQYF. Complete variable domain (other parts from reference TRBV5-1 and TRBJ2-3): KAGVTQTPRYLIKTRGQQVTLSCSPISGHRSVSWYQQTPGQGLQFLFEYFSETQRNKGNFPGRFSGRQFSNSRSEMNVSTLELGDSALYLCASSSLVGKNTQYFGPGTRLTVL.

The rearrangement joins TRBV3-1 to TRBJ1-4; the D gene is possibly TRBD1 (6 bases). Germline assignment: CDR1 LGHDT and CDR2 YNNKEL (reference sequence). Trimming shortened V by 4 bases and J by 8 bases, and 23 bases separated the two germline ends. The CDR3 contains 17 residues. The CDR3 DNA reads TGTGCCAGCAGCCCCGCGAAGGGGGGCAGGGTAAGCGAAAAACTGTTTTTT. Amino acids: CASSPAKGGRVSEKLFF. The full variable domain, completed using reference TRBV3-1 and TRBJ1-4, is DTAVSQTPKYLVTQMGNDKSIKCEQNLGHDTMYWYKQDSKKFLKIMFSYNNKELIINETVPNRFSPKSPDKAHLNLHINSLELGDSAVYFCASSPAKGGRVSEKLFFGSGTQLSVL.

The V gene is TRBV7-8, the J gene TRBJ1-2; TRBD1 is a possible D gene (5 bases). Germline CDR1 reads SGHVS; CDR2 reads FQNEAQ. V shed 5 bases and J shed 2 bases, with 9 bases lying between them. The CDR3 has 13 residues. The CDR3 DNA reads as TGTGCCAGCAGCAAGACAGACAACTATGGCTACACCTTC. Protein: CASSKTDNYGYTF.

The J gene is TRBJ2-7, the V gene TRBV7-2, with 7 bases identical to TRBD2. The CDR3 covers 15 residues. The ends lost 4 bases at V and 3 bases at J; junction bases unmatched: 9. From germline, CDR1 is SGHTA and CDR2 FQGNSA. CDR3: CASSYVPGGHYEQYF. In DNA form, the CDR3 reads TGTGCCAGCAGCTATGTCCCGGGAGGCCACTACGAGCAGTACTTC.

This clonotype was picked up many times. The chain uses TRBV12-3 or TRBV12-4 and TRBJ2-3, with 9 bases fitting TRBD1. This CDR3 contains 13 residues. V was clipped by 3 bases and J by 5 bases; unmatched bases: 0. This CDR3 reads CASSLDRGDTQYF. In DNA form, the CDR3 reads TGTGCCAGCAGTTTGGACAGGGGAGATACGCAGTATTTT.

Comment on this clonotype: One junction end does not reproduce the germline sequence, and a read error may be involved. The V gene is TRBV7-7, the J gene TRBJ2-1; TRBD1 might be the D (5 bases). The germline gives CDR1 SSHAT, CDR2 FNYEAQ (reference sequence). The CDR3 length is 13 residues. DNA for the CDR3: TGTGCTAGCAGCTTGTTGGACACCAATGAGCAGTTCTTC. Translated, it gives CASSLLDTNEQFF. The full variable domain, rest sourced from reference TRBV7-7 and TRBJ2-1, is GAGVSQSPRYKVTKRGQDVTLRCDPISSHATLYWYQQALGQGPEFLTYFNYEAQPDKSGLPSDRFSAERPEGSISTLTIQRTEQRDSAMYRCASSLLDTNEQFFGPGTRLTVL.

The rearrangement joins TRBV4-3 to TRBJ2-3; TRBD2 aligns across 8 bases. This CDR3 has 18 amino acids. V trimming: 1 base; J trimming: 5 bases; junction bases outside the gene matches: 14. Germline lookup yields CDR1 LGHNA and CDR2 YSLEER. The CDR3 loop is CASSQGVLFAGGEDTQYF. Written as DNA, the CDR3 is TGCGCCAGCAGCCAAGGGGTCCTTTTTGCGGGAGGAGAAGATACGCAGTATTTT.

To note about this clonotype: A read error is possible here, since a much larger clone lies one base away. The CDR3, as DNA: TGTGCCAGCAGTTTAGGCTTTCACAATGAGCAGTTCTTC. Protein product: CASSLGFHNEQFF. The chain couples TRBV28 to TRBJ2-1; D gene ambiguous. V was pared by 2 bases and J by 5 bases, with 7 bases between. This CDR3 is built from 13 residues. Germline assignment: CDR1 MDHEN and CDR2 SYDVKM.

This clonotype was seen a few times. V usage is TRBV7-8 and J usage is TRBJ1-2; TRBD1 is a possible D gene (5 bases). V shed 0 bases and J shed 8 bases, with 16 bases lying between them. This CDR3 has 15 amino acids. CDR1 is SGHVS and CDR2 is FQNEAQ in the germline V gene. This CDR3 reads CASSLALRGSGGYTF. The CDR3 region has the DNA TGTGCCAGCAGCTTAGCTCTCCGGGGCTCCGGGGGCTACACCTTC.

This rearrangement joins TRBV7-6 to TRBJ2-5, with D possibly TRBD2 on 6 matching bases. Germline CDR1 is SGHVS and CDR2 is FNYEAQ. This CDR3 is 12 amino acids long. V shed 10 bases and J shed 3 bases, with 12 bases lying between them. CDR3 nucleotide sequence: TGTGCCACCCGCGGGGTCAAAGAGACCCAGTACTTC. This gives the protein CATRGVKETQYF.

A few counts support this clonotype. The V and J genes are TRBV10-3 and TRBJ2-5; the match to TRBD1 covers 9 bases. CDR1 and CDR2 from the germline V gene are ENHRY and SYGVKD. The J segment lost 5 bases and the V segment lost 10 bases, leaving 20 bases of the junction unmatched. The CDR3 loop spans 17 amino acids. CDR3 region: CATTQTFGGQGTETQYF. CDR3 sequence (DNA): TGTGCCACCACTCAGACGTTTGGGGGACAGGGAACGGAGACCCAGTACTTC.

This clonotype was observed at least ten times. The chain links TRBV5-1 to TRBJ2-2, with 11 bases that match TRBD2. CDR1 is SGHRS and CDR2 is YFSETQ in the germline V gene. V lost 0 bases to trimming and J lost 4 bases; unmatched junction nucleotides: 2. The CDR3 has 16 amino acids. The CDR3 nucleotides are TGCGCCAGCAGCTTGGACCTAGCGGGAGGCACCGGGGAGCTGTTTTTT. It is translated as CASSLDLAGGTGELFF.

This clonotype was detected a few times. This could be a read error, since a much larger clone is one nucleotide away. The gene calls are TRBV6-6 and TRBJ2-1; D not certain. This CDR3 is built from 11 residues. The germline gives CDR1 MNHNY, CDR2 SVGAGI (reference sequence). The CDR3 DNA reads as TGTGCCAGCAGTTCCTACCATGAGCAGTTCTTC. This encodes CASSSYHEQFF.

This clonotype turned up a few times. The chain combines TRBV10-2 with TRBJ1-5; no firm D call. CDR1 WSHSY and CDR2 SAAADI come from the germline V gene. The germline V and J ends were trimmed by 7 bases and 4 bases, with 14 bases remaining between them. The CDR3 has 14 residues. The CDR3 nucleotides read TGCGCCAGCACCCCCGTTTGGGGTAATCAGCCCCAGCATTTT. Amino acids: CASTPVWGNQPQHF.

This clonotype showed up just a few times. The gene calls are TRBV5-5 and TRBJ2-1; 13 bases are shared with TRBD2. The CDR3 has 17 residues. The junction had 8 bases not matched to a gene; V was cut back by 1 base and J by 7 bases. Germline CDR1 and CDR2: SGHKS and YYEKEE (reference sequence). The DNA of the CDR3 is TGTGCCAGCAGCTTGTATACCGGGACTAGCGGGGAAAATGAGCAGTTCTTC. This gives the protein CASSLYTGTSGENEQFF. Together with reference TRBV5-5 and TRBJ2-1, the CDR3 gives the full variable domain: DAGVTQSPTHLIKTRGQQVTLRCSPISGHKSVSWYQQVLGQGPQFIFQYYEKEERGRGNFPDRFSARQFPNYSSELNVNALLLGDSALYLCASSLYTGTSGENEQFFGPGTRLTVL.

The chain carries TRBV3-1 and TRBJ2-1; the match to TRBD2 covers 9 bases. Germline trimming cut 4 bases from V and 9 bases from J; bases unmatched to any gene: 7. The CDR3 is 14 amino acids. The germline V gene has CDR1 LGHDT and CDR2 YNNKEL (reference sequence). The CDR3 loop reads CASSLSSGVGEQFF. In nucleotides, the CDR3 is TGTGCCAGCAGCCTTTCTAGCGGGGTTGGTGAGCAGTTCTTC.

This clonotype has a handful of counts. This sequence joins TRBV20-1 and TRBJ1-3; possible D gene TRBD1, 5 bases. The CDR3 covers 12 residues. Germline V gene sequence: CDR1 DFQATT, CDR2 SNEGSKA (reference sequence). V was trimmed by 6 bases and J by 4 bases, leaving 10 bases between them. The CDR3 region is CSAWGKGNTIYF. DNA of the CDR3: TGCAGTGCATGGGGCAAAGGAAACACCATATATTTT.

This clonotype has more than one count but fewer than ten. The chain combines TRBV7-2 with TRBJ2-3, with TRBD1 as a possible D gene (5 bases). CDR1 is SGHTA and CDR2 is FQGNSA in the germline V gene. Trimming cost V 1 base and J 1 base, with 12 bases left between them. The CDR3 length is 16 residues. DNA of the CDR3: TGTGCCAGCAGCTTAGGTCAGGGTTTCGGCACAGATACGCAGTATTTT. The encoded protein is CASSLGQGFGTDTQYF. The variable domain in full, completed from reference TRBV7-2 and TRBJ2-3, reads GAGVSQSPSNKVTEKGKDVELRCDPISGHTALYWYRQSLGQGLEFLIYFQGNSAPDKSGLPSDRFSAERTGGSVSTLTIQRTQQEDSAVYLCASSLGQGFGTDTQYFGPGTRLTVL.

At least ten counts were recorded for this clonotype. This chain connects TRBV28 to TRBJ2-5, with 7 positions matching TRBD2. The CDR3 has 15 amino acids. Trimming at V came to 6 bases and at J to 1 base, leaving 8 bases not matched to a gene. In germline, CDR1 is MDHEN, CDR2 SYDVKM. CDR3 nucleotides: TGTGCCAGCAGCAAATGGGGGGGGACCCAAGAGACCCAGTACTTC. Its translation is CASSKWGGTQETQYF. The full variable domain, with the rest looked up from reference TRBV28 and TRBJ2-5, is DVKVTQSSRYLVKRTGEKVFLECVQDMDHENMFWYRQDPGLGLRLIYFSYDVKMKEKGDIPEGYSVSREKKERFSLILESASTNQTSMYLCASSKWGGTQETQYFGPGTRLLVL.

This rearrangement joins TRBV28 to TRBJ2-2; 10 nucleotides align to TRBD1. The CDR3 totals 15 residues. J was trimmed by 4 bases and V by 6 bases; bases with no gene match: 5. The germline CDR1 and CDR2 sequences are MDHEN and SYDVKM. The CDR3 DNA reads as TGTGCCAGCAGCTCGGGACAGGGGACCACCGGGGAGCTGTTTTTT. Translation gives CASSSGQGTTGELFF.

This clonotype was found many times. The CDR3 DNA sequence: TGTGCCAGCAGCGTTACTAGCCAAGAGACCCAGTACTTC. Translated, it gives CASSVTSQETQYF. The chain uses TRBV9 and TRBJ2-5, with TRBD2 as a possible D gene (5 bases). This CDR3 has 13 amino acids. Germline V gives CDR1 SGDLS, CDR2 YYNGEE. V was pared by 2 bases and J by 1 base, with 6 bases between.

The CDR3 spells CSVSTPALLPSTDTQYF. The CDR3 DNA is TGCAGTGTCTCCACGCCGGCCCTGTTACCTAGCACAGATACGCAGTATTTT. This rearrangement joins TRBV20-1 to TRBJ2-3; D gene unclear. The CDR3 is made up of 17 amino acids. Trimming stripped 7 bases from V and 0 bases from J, with 23 bases between. In germline, CDR1 is DFQATT, CDR2 SNEGSKA (reference sequence).